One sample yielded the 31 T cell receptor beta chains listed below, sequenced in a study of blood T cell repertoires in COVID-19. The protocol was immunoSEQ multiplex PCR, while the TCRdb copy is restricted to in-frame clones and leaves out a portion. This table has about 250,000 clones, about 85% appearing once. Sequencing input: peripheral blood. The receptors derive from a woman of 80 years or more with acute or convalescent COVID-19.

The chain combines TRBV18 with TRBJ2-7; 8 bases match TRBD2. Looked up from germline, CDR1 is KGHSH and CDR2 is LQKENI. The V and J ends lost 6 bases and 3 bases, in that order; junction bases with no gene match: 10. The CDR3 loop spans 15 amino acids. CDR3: CASSPGAGEFYEQYF. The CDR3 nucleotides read TGTGCCAGCTCCCCGGGAGCGGGAGAGTTCTACGAGCAGTACTTC.

CDR3 sequence (DNA): TGTGCCAGCAGTTACTCGGGCGGGAGGTATACGCAGTATTTT. The encoded protein is CASSYSGGRYTQYF. The chain employs TRBV6-6 and TRBJ2-3, with 8 bases matching TRBD2. The germline CDR1 and CDR2 sequences are MNHNY and SVGAGI (reference sequence). There are 14 residues in the CDR3. V shed 0 bases and J 7 bases; nucleotides not matched to a gene: 3.

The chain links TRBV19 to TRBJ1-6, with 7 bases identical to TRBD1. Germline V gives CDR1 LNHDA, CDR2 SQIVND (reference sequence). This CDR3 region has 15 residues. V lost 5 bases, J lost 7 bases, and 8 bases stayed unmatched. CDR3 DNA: TGTGCCAGTAGTGTAACCGGGACAGAAAATTCACCCCTCCACTTT. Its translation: CASSVTGTENSPLHF.

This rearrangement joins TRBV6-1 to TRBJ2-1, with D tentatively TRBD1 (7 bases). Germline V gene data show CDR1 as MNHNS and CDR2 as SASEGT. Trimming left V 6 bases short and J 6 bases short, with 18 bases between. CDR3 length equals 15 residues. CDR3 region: CASRRSGGPGNEQFF. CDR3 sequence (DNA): TGTGCCAGCAGACGTTCAGGGGGGCCCGGCAATGAGCAGTTCTTC.

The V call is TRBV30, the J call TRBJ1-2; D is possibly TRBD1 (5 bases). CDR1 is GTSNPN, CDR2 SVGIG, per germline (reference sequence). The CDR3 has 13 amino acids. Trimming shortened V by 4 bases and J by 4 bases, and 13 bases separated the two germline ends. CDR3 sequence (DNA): TGTGCCTGGACTCCGGGGGAGGGCTATGGCTACACCTTC. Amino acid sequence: CAWTPGEGYGYTF.

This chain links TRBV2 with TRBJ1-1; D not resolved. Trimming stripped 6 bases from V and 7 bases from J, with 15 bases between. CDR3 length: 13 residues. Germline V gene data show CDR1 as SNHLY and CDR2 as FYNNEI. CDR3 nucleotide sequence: TGTGCCAGCAGCTCAAGGGAAGCGGGTGAAGCTTTCTTT. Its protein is CASSSREAGEAFF.

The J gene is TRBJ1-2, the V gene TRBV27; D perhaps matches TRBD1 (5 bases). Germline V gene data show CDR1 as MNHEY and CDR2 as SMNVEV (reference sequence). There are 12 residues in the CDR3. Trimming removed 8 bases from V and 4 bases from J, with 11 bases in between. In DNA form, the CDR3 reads TGTGCCAGCGGCAGGGCGGCCTATGGCTACACCTTC. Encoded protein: CASGRAAYGYTF.

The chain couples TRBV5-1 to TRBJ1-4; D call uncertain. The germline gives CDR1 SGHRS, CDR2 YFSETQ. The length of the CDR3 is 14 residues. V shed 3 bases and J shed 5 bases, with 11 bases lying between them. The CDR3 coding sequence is TGCGCCAGCAGCTCGGGAGGGTTAAATGAAAAACTGTTTTTT. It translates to CASSSGGLNEKLFF.

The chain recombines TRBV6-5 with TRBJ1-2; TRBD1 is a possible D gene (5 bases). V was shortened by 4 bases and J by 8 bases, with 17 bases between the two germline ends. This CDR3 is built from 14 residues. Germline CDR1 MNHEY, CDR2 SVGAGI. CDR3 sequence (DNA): TGTGCCAGCAGTTTCGCCGGGGCCGGAGGGGGCTACACCTTC. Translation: CASSFAGAGGGYTF.

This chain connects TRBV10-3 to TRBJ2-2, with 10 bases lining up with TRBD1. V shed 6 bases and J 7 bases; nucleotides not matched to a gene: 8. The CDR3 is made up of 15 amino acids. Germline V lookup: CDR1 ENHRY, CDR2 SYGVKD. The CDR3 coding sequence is TGTGCCATCAGCACCGGGACAGGGGCGGTCGGGGAGCTGTTTTTT. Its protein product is CAISTGTGAVGELFF.

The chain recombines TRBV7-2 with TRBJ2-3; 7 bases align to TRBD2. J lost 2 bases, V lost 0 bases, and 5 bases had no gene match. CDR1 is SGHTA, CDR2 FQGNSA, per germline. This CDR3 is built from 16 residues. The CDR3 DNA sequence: TGTGCCAGCAGCTTAGCGGGAGGGTTCAACACAGATACGCAGTATTTT. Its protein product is CASSLAGGFNTDTQYF.

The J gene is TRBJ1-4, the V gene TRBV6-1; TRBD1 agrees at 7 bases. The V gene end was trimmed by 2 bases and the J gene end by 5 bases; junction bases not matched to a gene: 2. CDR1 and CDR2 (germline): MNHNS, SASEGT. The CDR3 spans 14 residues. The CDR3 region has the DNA TGTGCCAGCAGTGAAATGACAGGGAATGAAAAACTGTTTTTT. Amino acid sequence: CASSEMTGNEKLFF.

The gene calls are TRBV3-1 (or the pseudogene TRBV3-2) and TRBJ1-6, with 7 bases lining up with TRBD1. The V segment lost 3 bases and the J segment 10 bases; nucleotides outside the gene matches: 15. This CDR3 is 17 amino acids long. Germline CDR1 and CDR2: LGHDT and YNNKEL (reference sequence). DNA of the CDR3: TGTGCCAGCAGCCATAGCTTACCGGGACAGAGGGGCTCACCCCTCCACTTT. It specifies CASSHSLPGQRGSPLHF.

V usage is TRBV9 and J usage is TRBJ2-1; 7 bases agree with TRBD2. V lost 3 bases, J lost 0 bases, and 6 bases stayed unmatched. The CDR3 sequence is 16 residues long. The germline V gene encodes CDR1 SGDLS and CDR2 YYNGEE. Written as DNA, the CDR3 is TGTGCCAGCAGCGGAACAGCGGGAATCTCCTACAATGAGCAGTTCTTC. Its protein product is CASSGTAGISYNEQFF.

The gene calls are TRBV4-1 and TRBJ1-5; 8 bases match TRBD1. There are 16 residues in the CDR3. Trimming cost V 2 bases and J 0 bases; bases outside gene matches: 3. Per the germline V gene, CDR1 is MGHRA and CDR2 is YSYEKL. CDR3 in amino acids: CASSQLDRGSNQPQHF. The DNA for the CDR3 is TGCGCCAGCAGCCAACTCGACAGGGGTAGCAATCAGCCCCAGCATTTT.

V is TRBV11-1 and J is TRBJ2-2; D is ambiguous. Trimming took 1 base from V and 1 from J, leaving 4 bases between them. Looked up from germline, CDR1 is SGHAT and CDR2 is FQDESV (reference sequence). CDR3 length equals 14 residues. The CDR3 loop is CASSLVRNTGELFF. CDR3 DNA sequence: TGTGCCAGCAGCTTAGTTAGGAACACCGGGGAGCTGTTTTTT.

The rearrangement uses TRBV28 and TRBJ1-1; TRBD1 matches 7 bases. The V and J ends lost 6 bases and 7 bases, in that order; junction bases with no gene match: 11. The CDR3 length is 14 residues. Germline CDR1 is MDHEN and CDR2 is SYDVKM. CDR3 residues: CASRRQGGRGEAFF. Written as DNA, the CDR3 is TGTGCCAGCAGACGGCAGGGGGGTCGAGGTGAAGCTTTCTTT.

CDR3 in DNA: TGTGCCAGCCGACTGGGTAGGGACAGGATGATCTACGAGCAGTACTTC. It translates to CASRLGRDRMIYEQYF. The chain recombines TRBV7-4 with TRBJ2-7; TRBD1 matches at 8 bases. Germline V gene lookup returns CDR1 SGHVT and CDR2 SQSDAQ. This CDR3 is 16 amino acids long. Trimming cost V 8 bases and J 3 bases; bases outside gene matches: 15.

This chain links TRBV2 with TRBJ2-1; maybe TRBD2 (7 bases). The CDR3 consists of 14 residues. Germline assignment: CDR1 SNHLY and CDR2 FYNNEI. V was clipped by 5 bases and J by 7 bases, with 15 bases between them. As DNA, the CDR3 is TGTGCCAGCAGTTGGGGGGGGCCGGTTAATGAGCAGTTCTTC. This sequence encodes CASSWGGPVNEQFF.

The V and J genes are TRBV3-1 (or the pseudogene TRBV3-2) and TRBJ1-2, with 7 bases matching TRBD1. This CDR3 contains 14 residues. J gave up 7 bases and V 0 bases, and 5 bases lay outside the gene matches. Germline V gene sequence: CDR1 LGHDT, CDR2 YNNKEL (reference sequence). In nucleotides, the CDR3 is TGTGCCAGCAGCCAAGACAGGGGGTCGGGTGGCTACACCTTC. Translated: CASSQDRGSGGYTF.

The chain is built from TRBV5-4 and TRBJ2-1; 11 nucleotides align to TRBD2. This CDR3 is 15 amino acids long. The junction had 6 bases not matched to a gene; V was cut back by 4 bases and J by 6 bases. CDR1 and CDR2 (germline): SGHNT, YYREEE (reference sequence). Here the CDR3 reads CASSHSGGAFNEQFF. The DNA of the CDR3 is TGTGCCAGCAGCCATAGCGGGGGGGCCTTCAATGAGCAGTTCTTC.

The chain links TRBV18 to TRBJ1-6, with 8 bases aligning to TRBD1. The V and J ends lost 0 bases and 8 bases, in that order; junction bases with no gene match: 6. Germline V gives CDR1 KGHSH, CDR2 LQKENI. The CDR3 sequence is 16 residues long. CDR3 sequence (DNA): TGTGCCAGCTCACCACCGGCAGGGGGCGTCTATTCACCCCTCCACTTT. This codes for CASSPPAGGVYSPLHF.

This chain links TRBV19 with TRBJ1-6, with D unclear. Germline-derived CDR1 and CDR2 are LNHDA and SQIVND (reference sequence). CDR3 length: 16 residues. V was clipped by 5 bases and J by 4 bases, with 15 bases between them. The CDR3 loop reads CASSSSGTDYNSPLHF. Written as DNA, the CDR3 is TGTGCCAGTAGTTCCAGCGGCACGGATTATAATTCACCCCTCCACTTT.

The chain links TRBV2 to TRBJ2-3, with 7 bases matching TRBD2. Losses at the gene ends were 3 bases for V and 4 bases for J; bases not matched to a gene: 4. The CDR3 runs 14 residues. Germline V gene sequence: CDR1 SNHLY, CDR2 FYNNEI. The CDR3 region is CASSEAGRADTQYF. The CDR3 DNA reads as TGTGCCAGCAGTGAGGCGGGGAGGGCAGATACGCAGTATTTT.

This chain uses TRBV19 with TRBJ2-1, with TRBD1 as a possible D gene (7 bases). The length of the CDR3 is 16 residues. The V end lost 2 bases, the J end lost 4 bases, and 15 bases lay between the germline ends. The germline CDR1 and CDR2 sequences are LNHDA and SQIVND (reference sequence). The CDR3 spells CASSIMEGAAYNEQFF. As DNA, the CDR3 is TGTGCCAGTAGTATAATGGAGGGGGCGGCTTACAATGAGCAGTTCTTC. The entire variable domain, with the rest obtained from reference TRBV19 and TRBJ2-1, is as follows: DGGITQSPKYLFRKEGQNVTLSCEQNLNHDAMYWYRQDPGQGLRLIYYSQIVNDFQKGDIAEGYSVSREKKESFPLTVTSAQKNPTAFYLCASSIMEGAAYNEQFFGPGTRLTVL.

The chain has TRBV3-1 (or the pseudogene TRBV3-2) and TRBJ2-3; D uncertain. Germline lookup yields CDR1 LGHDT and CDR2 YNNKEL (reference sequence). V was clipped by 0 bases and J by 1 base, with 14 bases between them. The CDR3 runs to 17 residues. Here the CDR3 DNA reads TGTGCCAGCAGCCAAGATTTGTCGAACCTAGGCACAGATACGCAGTATTTT. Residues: CASSQDLSNLGTDTQYF.

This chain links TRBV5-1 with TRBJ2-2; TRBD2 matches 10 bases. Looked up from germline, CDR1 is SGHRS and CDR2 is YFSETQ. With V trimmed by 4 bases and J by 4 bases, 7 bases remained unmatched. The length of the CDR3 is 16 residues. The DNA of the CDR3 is TGCGCCAGCAGCAGTCTAGCGGGAGTGGGCACCGGGGAGCTGTTTTTT. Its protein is CASSSLAGVGTGELFF. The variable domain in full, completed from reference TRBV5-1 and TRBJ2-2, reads KAGVTQTPRYLIKTRGQQVTLSCSPISGHRSVSWYQQTPGQGLQFLFEYFSETQRNKGNFPGRFSGRQFSNSRSEMNVSTLELGDSALYLCASSSLAGVGTGELFFGEGSRLTVL.

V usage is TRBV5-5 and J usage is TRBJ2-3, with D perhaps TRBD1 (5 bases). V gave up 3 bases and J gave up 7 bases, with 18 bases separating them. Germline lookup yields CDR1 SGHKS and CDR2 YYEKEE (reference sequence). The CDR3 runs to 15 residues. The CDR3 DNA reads TGTGCCAGCAGCTCAAATCAGGGCGTAGGGTATACGCAGTATTTT. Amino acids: CASSSNQGVGYTQYF.

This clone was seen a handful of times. Here the CDR3 reads CAWKKARLNYGYTF. CDR3 DNA: TGTGCCTGGAAAAAGGCGAGACTGAACTATGGCTACACCTTC. The genes are TRBV30 and TRBJ1-2; D unresolved. V lost 4 bases and J 2 bases, leaving 14 bases between the germline ends. Germline V CDR1 and CDR2: GTSNPN, SVGIG (reference sequence). The CDR3 totals 14 residues.

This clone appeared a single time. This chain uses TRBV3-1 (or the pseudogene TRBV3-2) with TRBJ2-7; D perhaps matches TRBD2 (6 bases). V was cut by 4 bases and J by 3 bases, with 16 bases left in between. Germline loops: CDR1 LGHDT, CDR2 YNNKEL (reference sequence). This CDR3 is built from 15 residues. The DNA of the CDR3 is TGTGCCAGCAGCCGCCTTTTAGCGGAGAGCTACGAGCAGTACTTC. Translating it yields CASSRLLAESYEQYF.

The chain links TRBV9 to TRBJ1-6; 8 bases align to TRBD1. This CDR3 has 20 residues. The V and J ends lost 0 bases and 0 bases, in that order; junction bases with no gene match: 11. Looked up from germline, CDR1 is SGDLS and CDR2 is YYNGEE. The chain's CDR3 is CASSVAPGQGLFSYNSPLHF. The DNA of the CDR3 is TGTGCCAGCAGCGTAGCCCCTGGACAGGGTCTGTTCTCCTATAATTCACCCCTCCACTTT.